This T cell receptor (beta chain) was recorded in a study of blood T cells in healthy people across ages. CDR3 length: 11 residues. Germline lookup yields CDR1 SGHDT and CDR2 YYEEEE. With a J-beta primer mix and a sample-barcoded 5' primer, a second PCR ran about 7 to 12 cycles. MiXCR, applied by TCRdb to the 5' RACE reads, yields one record per CDR3 protein. The sample holds about 800,000 distinct CDR3 sequences, just under 25% seen once. The same data also contributed to another study, on T cells of mothers and their children.

This receptor was taken from a boy younger than 18 in good health. This rearrangement joins TRBV5-6 to TRBJ2-5; D gene uncertain. The tail of the sequence fits TRBJ2-1 better, so the J call may be wrong. Material for sequencing was blood. This chain's CDR3 is CASSRVHEQFF. The CDR3 bases are TGTGCCAGCAGCCGGGTCCATGAGCAGTTCTTC.